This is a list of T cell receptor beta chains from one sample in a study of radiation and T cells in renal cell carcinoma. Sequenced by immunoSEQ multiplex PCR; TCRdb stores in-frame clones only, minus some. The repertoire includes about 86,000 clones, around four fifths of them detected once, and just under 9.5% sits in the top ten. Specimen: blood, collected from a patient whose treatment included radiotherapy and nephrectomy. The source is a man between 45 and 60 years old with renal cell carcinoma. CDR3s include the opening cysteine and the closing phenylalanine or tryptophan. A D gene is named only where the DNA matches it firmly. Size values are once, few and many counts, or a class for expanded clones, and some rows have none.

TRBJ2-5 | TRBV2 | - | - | CASSLGRLQETQYF | TGTGCCAGCAGTTTAGGACGGCTTCAAGAGACCCAGTACTTC
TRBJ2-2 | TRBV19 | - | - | CASSVRDPGTGELFF | TGTGCCAGTAGTGTTCGGGACCCCGGGACCGGGGAGCTGTTTTTT
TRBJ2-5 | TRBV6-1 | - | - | CASSPLALKETQYF | TGTGCCAGCTCACCTTTGGCCCTTAAAGAGACCCAGTACTTC
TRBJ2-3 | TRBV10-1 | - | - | CASSESRGWVGDTQYF | TGCGCCAGCAGTGAGTCCCGGGGATGGGTCGGAGATACGCAGTATTTT
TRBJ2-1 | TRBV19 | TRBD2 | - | CASSSLLAQPYNEQFF | TGTGCCAGTAGTAGCTTACTAGCGCAACCCTACAATGAGCAGTTCTTC
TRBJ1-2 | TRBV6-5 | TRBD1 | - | CASTPAAGGFYGYTF | TGTGCCAGCACCCCGGCGGCAGGGGGCTTCTATGGCTACACCTTC
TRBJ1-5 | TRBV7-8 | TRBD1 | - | CASSLVRAGGHQPQHF | TGTGCCAGCAGCTTAGTTCGGGCAGGGGGACATCAGCCCCAGCATTTT
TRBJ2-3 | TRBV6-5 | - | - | CASSYAQHTDTQYF | TGTGCCAGCAGTTACGCGCAGCACACAGATACGCAGTATTTT
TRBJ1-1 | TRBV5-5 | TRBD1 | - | CASREQGRENTEAFF | TGTGCCAGCAGAGAACAGGGGAGGGAGAACACTGAAGCTTTCTTT
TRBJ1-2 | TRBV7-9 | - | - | CASSLAFLGYTF | TGTGCCAGCAGCTTAGCCTTTCTCGGCTACACCTTC
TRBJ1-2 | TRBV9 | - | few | CASSVAGGNYGYTF | TGTGCCAGCAGCGTAGCGGGAGGGAACTATGGCTACACCTTC
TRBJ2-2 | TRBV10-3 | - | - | CATHPSTQTGELFF | TGTGCCACCCACCCGAGTACCCAGACCGGGGAGCTGTTTTTT
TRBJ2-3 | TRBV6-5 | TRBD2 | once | CASSLLAADTQYF | TGTGCCAGCAGTTTACTAGCGGCAGATACGCAGTATTTT